This TCR beta chain was captured in a study of early T cells in non-severe SARS-CoV-2 infection. Study as a whole: Investigators sequenced bulk RNA drawn from unsorted whole blood, and chains remained unpaired. Overall study findings and caveats: Private and CD4 specificities were missed by VDJdb matching, skewed to anti-spike CD8.

Each cDNA molecule carried a unique molecular identifier. TCRdb analysed the 5' RACE reads with MiXCR anew, one entry per CDR3 protein. In the table there are approximately 42,000 distinct CDR3 sequences, approximately 7.1% of which are singletons. In its sample, this clonotype was seen a few times. Its target is unknown. Germline V gene data show CDR1 as MNHEY and CDR2 as SVGAGI. This CDR3 comprises 14 residues. V was trimmed by 5 bases and J by 1 base, leaving 11 bases between them. This chain connects TRBV6-5 to TRBJ1-1; tentatively, D is TRBD1 (6 bases). Sequencing input: whole blood. This sequence originates from an adult who was a healthcare worker with PCR-confirmed SARS-CoV-2 infection or an uninfected control (not recorded which). The CDR3 DNA follows: TGTGCCAGCAGTCGGACAGCTTCGAACACTGAAGCTTTCTTT. This gives the protein CASSRTASNTEAFF.